One sample yielded the 24 T cell receptor beta chains listed below, sequenced in a study of shared clonotypes between healthy human individuals. TCRdb keeps only in-frame clones here, not all; method: immunoSEQ multiplex PCR. The data show about a million clones, 70% to 85% seen once. Sequencing was done on a sample of memory CD4+ T cells from PBMCs. Indicated subset: CD45RA-negative fraction. The receptor source for this set is a man aged 18 to 30 in good health. Some clones in this sample may be carry-over from other donors' samples.

This clone showed up just a few times. This chain links TRBV5-5 with TRBJ2-3; maybe TRBD2 (6 bases). Trimming left V 4 bases short and J 1 base short, with 16 bases between. Germline V gene lookup returns CDR1 SGHKS and CDR2 YYEKEE (reference sequence). This CDR3 contains 16 residues. The CDR3 DNA sequence: TGTGCCAGCAGCGCGGGGAATGGGTTTCGCACAGATACGCAGTATTTT. Encoded protein: CASSAGNGFRTDTQYF.

The chain joins TRBV25-1 to TRBJ2-1, with a tentative D call TRBD1 (5 bases). The CDR3 has 15 amino acids. Germline CDR1 is MGHDK and CDR2 is SYGVNS. The V end lost 6 bases, the J end lost 0 bases, and 12 bases lay between the germline ends. The CDR3 spells CASSGHRSSYNEQFF. The CDR3 nucleotides are TGTGCCAGCAGCGGCCACAGGAGCTCCTACAATGAGCAGTTCTTC.

CDR3 in amino acids: CAWTEAGARRGTQYF. The DNA for the CDR3 is TGTGCCTGGACAGAAGCGGGAGCCCGCAGGGGGACGCAGTATTTT. This chain uses TRBV30 with TRBJ2-3, with D tentatively TRBD2 (8 bases). Trimming removed 4 bases from V and 9 bases from J, with 23 bases in between. The CDR3 contains 15 residues. Looked up from germline, CDR1 is GTSNPN and CDR2 is SVGIG (reference sequence).

This chain uses TRBV7-3 with TRBJ2-3; 10 bases match TRBD2. Germline trimming cut 6 bases from V and 0 bases from J; bases unmatched to any gene: 9. The CDR3 consists of 17 residues. CDR1 and CDR2 from the germline V gene are SGHTA and FQGTGA. CDR3 loop: CASSVDATSGSTDTQYF. DNA of the CDR3: TGTGCCAGCAGTGTAGATGCGACTAGCGGGAGCACAGATACGCAGTATTTT.

This chain connects TRBV14 to TRBJ1-1; D gene unclear. Trimming cost V 0 bases and J 1 base, with 3 bases left between them. CDR1 and CDR2 from the germline V gene are SGHDN and FVKESK. The CDR3 is 13 amino acids. The CDR3 region has the DNA TGTGCCAGCAGCCAAGATCAGAACACTGAAGCTTTCTTT. It is translated as CASSQDQNTEAFF.

V gene TRBV28 combines with J gene TRBJ1-1; D unclear. Trimming stripped 11 bases from V and 5 bases from J, with 12 bases between. Germline CDR1 MDHEN, CDR2 SYDVKM. CDR3 length: 11 amino acids. This CDR3 is CASRTVTEAFF. The CDR3 nucleotides are TGTGCCTCCAGGACGGTGACTGAAGCTTTCTTT.

The chain carries TRBV11-3 and TRBJ1-1; D is undetermined. The CDR3 is made up of 13 amino acids. Germline V lookup: CDR1 SGHNT, CDR2 YENEEA. The ends were cut back, 3 bases at V and 0 bases at J, with 5 bases in the middle. The CDR3: CASSFGLNTEAFF. CDR3 DNA sequence: TGTGCCAGCAGCTTTGGACTGAACACTGAAGCTTTCTTT.

This clone was counted only a few times. The chain joins TRBV4-3 to TRBJ2-5; D ambiguous. The CDR3 totals 14 residues. V lost 1 base to trimming and J lost 2 bases, with 8 bases between them. Germline V gene data show CDR1 as LGHNA and CDR2 as YSLEER. The CDR3 nucleotides read TGCGCCAGCAGCCAAGGCCAGAAACAAGAGACCCAGTACTTC. Encoded protein: CASSQGQKQETQYF.

A single count supports this clone. The CDR3 DNA reads TGTGCCAGCAGCGAGACAACGATGACGGGGCAGTACTTC. It encodes CASSETTMTGQYF. The chain uses TRBV9 and TRBJ2-7, with D unclear. Germline CDR1 and CDR2: SGDLS and YYNGEE. The CDR3 is made up of 13 amino acids. V was pared by 3 bases and J by 9 bases, with 16 bases between.

The gene calls are TRBV28 and TRBJ2-3; TRBD2 matches at 10 bases. This CDR3 has 16 amino acids. CDR1 and CDR2 (germline): MDHEN, SYDVKM. The V and J ends lost 8 bases and 0 bases, in that order; junction bases with no gene match: 8. Here the CDR3 reads CASSSSGRGSTDTQYF. In DNA form, the CDR3 reads TGTGCCAGCTCCTCTAGCGGGAGAGGTAGCACAGATACGCAGTATTTT.

This clone was counted between two and nine times. This chain uses TRBV7-9 with TRBJ2-3; no clear D gene. Germline assignment: CDR1 SEHNR and CDR2 FQNEAQ (reference sequence). The CDR3 is 16 residues long. Between the trimmed V and J ends, which lost 2 bases and 0 bases, there was a span of 12 bases. CDR3 DNA: TGTGCCAGCAGCTTACATTGGCTAGTTAGCACAGATACGCAGTATTTT. It encodes CASSLHWLVSTDTQYF. The whole variable domain, filled in from reference TRBV7-9 and TRBJ2-3, reads DTGVSQNPRHKITKRGQNVTFRCDPISEHNRLYWYRQTLGQGPEFLTYFQNEAQLEKSRLLSDRFSAERPKGSFSTLEIQRTEQGDSAMYLCASSLHWLVSTDTQYFGPGTRLTVL.

V and J are TRBV5-1 and TRBJ1-1, with D possibly matching TRBD1 (5 bases). There are 15 residues in the CDR3. In germline, CDR1 is SGHRS, CDR2 YFSETQ. The V end was cut by 1 base, the J end by 4 bases, with 14 bases between. The CDR3 DNA follows: TGCGCCAGCAGCTTGCGTAAGGGGCAGGGCACTGAAGCTTTCTTT. The encoded protein is CASSLRKGQGTEAFF.

The chain uses TRBV27 and TRBJ1-5; tentatively, D is TRBD1 (5 bases). The V gene's germline CDR1 is MNHEY and CDR2 SMNVEV (reference sequence). V was cut by 2 bases and J by 0 bases, with 11 bases left in between. This CDR3 region has 16 residues. The CDR3 DNA sequence: TGTGCCAGCAGTTTAAAGGCGACAGTTAGCAATCAGCCCCAGCATTTT. Translation: CASSLKATVSNQPQHF.

The J gene is TRBJ1-4, the V gene TRBV5-1; 11 positions match TRBD1. The CDR3 extends over 16 amino acids. The trim removed 4 bases at V and 2 bases at J, leaving 4 bases unmatched. CDR1 is SGHRS and CDR2 is YFSETQ in the germline V gene. The CDR3 coding sequence is TGCGCCAGCAGCACCGGGACAGGGGGGACTAATGAAAAACTGTTTTTT. Protein sequence: CASSTGTGGTNEKLFF.

This chain connects TRBV5-6 to TRBJ2-1, with 11 positions matching TRBD2. The junction had 4 bases not matched to a gene; V was cut back by 1 base and J by 4 bases. Per the germline V gene, CDR1 is SGHDT and CDR2 is YYEEEE. The CDR3 is made up of 16 amino acids. This chain's CDR3 is CASSLPPSGRYNEQFF. The CDR3 DNA sequence: TGTGCCAGCAGCTTGCCCCCTAGCGGGAGGTACAATGAGCAGTTCTTC.

This rearrangement joins TRBV30 to TRBJ2-7; D call uncertain. Germline values: CDR1 GTSNPN, CDR2 SVGIG (reference sequence). The CDR3 sequence is 11 residues long. V was pared by 2 bases and J by 3 bases, with 5 bases between. CDR3 sequence (DNA): TGTGCCTGGAGTCAATACTACGAGCAGTACTTC. Translated: CAWSQYYEQYF.

The J gene is TRBJ2-1, the V gene TRBV7-2; D perhaps matches TRBD2 (6 bases). The CDR3 extends over 18 amino acids. Trimming took off 0 bases at V and 8 bases at J, with 23 bases between the two ends. CDR1 and CDR2 from the germline V gene are SGHTA and FQGNSA. The CDR3 sequence: CASSLASGVGVSFYEQFF. The CDR3 nucleotides read TGTGCCAGCAGCTTAGCTTCGGGGGTTGGAGTTTCGTTTTATGAGCAGTTCTTC.

This sequence joins TRBV5-4 and TRBJ2-7; tentative D call: TRBD2 (6 bases). V lost 4 bases and J lost 2, with 13 bases in between. This CDR3 is 14 amino acids long. Per germline, CDR1 SGHNT and CDR2 YYREEE (reference sequence). Here the CDR3 DNA reads TGTGCCAGCAGCCCGGTTAGCGGAGCCTACGAGCAGTACTTC. This gives the protein CASSPVSGAYEQYF.

Comment on this clone: This CDR3 is also generated by other DNA sequences in the sample. J is TRBJ2-2 and V is TRBV7-3; no definite D call. V was trimmed by 2 bases and J by 4 bases, leaving 8 bases between them. Per the germline V gene, CDR1 is SGHTA and CDR2 is FQGTGA. This CDR3 region has 14 residues. The CDR3 sequence: CASSLGLTTGELFF. For the CDR3, the DNA is TGTGCCAGCAGCTTAGGCTTAACCACCGGGGAGCTGTTTTTT.

The chain has TRBV7-2 and TRBJ2-7; D not certain. Germline loops: CDR1 SGHTA, CDR2 FQGNSA. V was clipped by 3 bases and J by 1 base, with 10 bases between them. This CDR3 region has 14 residues. DNA for the CDR3: TGTGCCAGCAGCTTCCGGGCAGGTTCCTACGAGCAGTACTTC. Residues: CASSFRAGSYEQYF.

The gene calls are TRBV6-6 and TRBJ1-1; the match to TRBD1 covers 7 bases. Germline V gene data show CDR1 as MNHNY and CDR2 as SVGAGI (reference sequence). The CDR3 runs to 11 residues. The ends lost 5 bases at V and 8 bases at J; junction bases unmatched: 2. CDR3 protein: CASSGTAEAFF. DNA for the CDR3: TGTGCCAGCAGTGGGACAGCAGAAGCTTTCTTT.

Of note for this clone: This may arise from a read error, as a much more abundant clone is one base away. The sample contains more than one DNA sequence encoding this CDR3. This chain links TRBV6-5 with TRBJ2-6; D is ambiguous. CDR1 is MNHEY and CDR2 is SVGAGI in the germline V gene. The CDR3 length is 14 residues. V dropped 0 bases and J dropped 2 bases, with 2 bases sitting between them. The CDR3 sequence is CASSYSTGANVLTF. CDR3 in DNA: TGTGCCAGCAGTTACTCCACTGGGGCCAACGTCCTGACTTTC.

The chain uses TRBV6-5 and TRBJ1-2, with TRBD1 as a possible D gene (5 bases). The CDR3 is made up of 14 amino acids. CDR1 and CDR2 from the germline V gene are MNHEY and SVGAGI. V was clipped by 3 bases and J by 4 bases, with 12 bases between them. CDR3 amino acids: CASSYERRGYGYTF. CDR3 DNA sequence: TGTGCCAGCAGTTATGAGAGGAGGGGCTATGGCTACACCTTC.

The V call is TRBV6-5, the J call TRBJ1-5, with 11 bases identical to TRBD1. V shed 6 bases and J 6 bases; nucleotides not matched to a gene: 7. This CDR3 has 15 residues. Germline V lookup: CDR1 MNHEY, CDR2 SVGAGI. The CDR3 spells CASRPGGTGGQPQHF. CDR3 DNA: TGTGCCAGCAGGCCGGGCGGGACAGGGGGTCAGCCCCAGCATTTT.